Below, 27 T cell receptor beta chains from the same sample are listed, as sequenced in a study of T cell responses to AZD1222 COVID-19 vaccine. Clones were sequenced by immunoSEQ multiplex PCR, and TCRdb holds only the in-frame ones, with some missing. The table has 120,000 or so clones, approximately 92% seen once. Sequencing was performed on peripheral blood, taken on day 0 of AZD1222 vaccination. The receptors were sampled from an adult in good health.

The chain has TRBV5-4 and TRBJ2-7; the match to TRBD1 covers 8 bases. CDR3 length: 15 amino acids. Trimming took 0 bases from V and 5 from J; bases not matched to a gene: 7. Germline V gene data show CDR1 as SGHNT and CDR2 as YYREEE (reference sequence). CDR3: CASSLGGQGADEQYF. CDR3 coding DNA: TGTGCCAGCAGCTTGGGCGGTCAGGGGGCGGACGAGCAGTACTTC. The variable domain in full, with the rest retrieved from reference TRBV5-4 and TRBJ2-7, is ETGVTQSPTHLIKTRGQQVTLRCSSQSGHNTVSWYQQALGQGPQFIFQYYREEENGRGNFPPRFSGLQFPNYSSELNVNALELDDSALYLCASSLGGQGADEQYFGPGTRLTVT.

The chain carries TRBV4-2 and TRBJ2-1, with 16 bases fitting TRBD2. V lost 4 bases, J lost 8 bases, and 2 bases stayed unmatched. Germline V CDR1 and CDR2: LGHNA, YNFKEQ. There are 15 residues in the CDR3. The CDR3: CASSRGTSGGDEQFF. The CDR3 nucleotides are TGTGCCAGCAGCCGAGGGACTAGCGGGGGGGATGAGCAGTTCTTC.

The J gene is TRBJ1-2, the V gene TRBV6-1, with 9 bases that match TRBD1. The CDR3 has 14 amino acids. The J segment lost 5 bases and the V segment lost 1 base, leaving 2 bases of the junction unmatched. The V gene's germline CDR1 is MNHNS and CDR2 SASEGT. CDR3 nucleotides: TGTGCCAGCAGTGAAGTGGACAGGGGATATGGCTACACCTTC. Its translation: CASSEVDRGYGYTF.

The rearrangement uses TRBV20-1 and TRBJ2-1; D gene uncertain. The CDR3 totals 10 residues. V lost 6 bases to trimming and J lost 8 bases, with 8 bases between them. Germline V gives CDR1 DFQATT, CDR2 SNEGSKA (reference sequence). The CDR3 nucleotides are TGCAGTGCCCGACTCGATGAGCAGTTCTTC. Protein: CSARLDEQFF.

The CDR3 nucleotides are TGTGCCAGCAGTGAGGGCCCGTACCAAGAGACCCAGTACTTC. It encodes CASSEGPYQETQYF. The rearrangement uses TRBV6-1 and TRBJ2-5; D remains ambiguous. Germline V lookup: CDR1 MNHNS, CDR2 SASEGT. The CDR3 has 14 residues. V lost 3 bases, J lost 0 bases, and 8 bases lay in between.

The V and J genes are TRBV9 and TRBJ2-1; D might be TRBD2 (5 bases). The CDR3 length is 14 residues. V shed 0 bases and J shed 10 bases, with 14 bases lying between them. In germline, CDR1 is SGDLS, CDR2 YYNGEE. The CDR3 loop is CASSVAPLSGEQFF. The CDR3 nucleotides are TGTGCCAGCAGCGTAGCTCCTCTTTCGGGGGAGCAGTTCTTC. Full variable domain (rest looked up from reference TRBV9 and TRBJ2-1): DSGVTQTPKHLITATGQRVTLRCSPRSGDLSVYWYQQSLDQGLQFLIQYYNGEERAKGNILERFSAQQFPDLHSELNLSSLELGDSALYFCASSVAPLSGEQFFGPGTRLTVL.

This chain connects TRBV9 to TRBJ2-1; unclear D gene. The V end lost 3 bases, the J end lost 0 bases, and 10 bases lay between the germline ends. This CDR3 is built from 15 residues. Looked up from germline, CDR1 is SGDLS and CDR2 is YYNGEE. The CDR3 nucleotides read TGTGCCAGCAGCGCCGGAATTAGCTCCTACAATGAGCAGTTCTTC. This gives the protein CASSAGISSYNEQFF. Full variable domain (missing parts from reference TRBV9 and TRBJ2-1): DSGVTQTPKHLITATGQRVTLRCSPRSGDLSVYWYQQSLDQGLQFLIQYYNGEERAKGNILERFSAQQFPDLHSELNLSSLELGDSALYFCASSAGISSYNEQFFGPGTRLTVL.

This clone was detected once. This chain links TRBV21-1 with TRBJ1-5. TRBV21-1 is termed a pseudogene. This CDR3 comprises 18 residues. The DNA of the CDR3 is TGTGCCAGCAGCAAAGTAGTAGTGGGACTTAAAGCAGGACAGCCCCAGCATTTT. It encodes CASSKVVVGLKAGQPQHF.

This chain links TRBV11-1 with TRBJ1-1, with D uncertain. Deletions cut 1 base from V and 3 bases from J, with 12 bases between. Germline CDR1 and CDR2: SGHAT and FQDESV (reference sequence). The CDR3 loop spans 15 amino acids. DNA for the CDR3: TGTGCCAGCAGCTTAGTCCTTGGCGGGGACACTGAAGCTTTCTTT. Translated: CASSLVLGGDTEAFF. Full variable domain (outside the CDR3, taken from reference TRBV11-1 and TRBJ1-1): EAEVAQSPRYKITEKSQAVAFWCDPISGHATLYWYRQILGQGPELLVQFQDESVVDDSQLPKDRFSAERLKGVDSTLKIQPAELGDSAMYLCASSLVLGGDTEAFFGQGTRLTVV.

V usage is TRBV4-1 and J usage is TRBJ2-5; 14 positions agree with TRBD2. Germline loops: CDR1 MGHRA, CDR2 YSYEKL. Trimming at V came to 4 bases and at J to 5 bases, leaving 9 bases not matched to a gene. The CDR3 spans 17 residues. The CDR3, as DNA: TGCGCCAGCAGCCCCAGGACTAGCGGGAGGACTTGGGAGACCCAGTACTTC. This codes for CASSPRTSGRTWETQYF.

The rearrangement links TRBV2 to TRBJ1-2; tentative D call: TRBD1 (5 bases). This CDR3 is 13 amino acids long. From germline, CDR1 is SNHLY and CDR2 FYNNEI. The ends were cut back, 8 bases at V and 4 bases at J, with 14 bases in the middle. The CDR3 coding sequence is TGTGCCAGCTCGGGGGGACTCTCCTATGGCTACACCTTC. It translates to CASSGGLSYGYTF.

This chain uses TRBV18 with TRBJ2-2; 9 bases align to TRBD1. The CDR3 has 17 residues. The ends lost 4 bases at V and 0 bases at J; junction bases unmatched: 6. Germline assignment: CDR1 KGHSH and CDR2 LQKENI. CDR3 nucleotides: TGTGCCAGCTCACTAAGGACAGGGGCCTCGAACACCGGGGAGCTGTTTTTT. Translating gives CASSLRTGASNTGELFF.

CDR3 protein: CASSQSGLAGADTQYF. Written as DNA, the CDR3 is TGTGCCAGCAGCCAATCTGGACTAGCGGGAGCAGATACGCAGTATTTT. This rearrangement joins TRBV14 to TRBJ2-3; 13 nucleotides agree with TRBD2. The CDR3 is made up of 16 amino acids. V lost 2 bases, J lost 4 bases, and 3 bases stayed unmatched. Germline CDR1 SGHDN, CDR2 FVKESK. The variable domain in full, completed from reference TRBV14 and TRBJ2-3, reads EAGVTQFPSHSVIEKGQTVTLRCDPISGHDNLYWYRRVMGKEIKFLLHFVKESKQDESGMPNNRFLAERTGGTYSTLKVQPAELEDSGVYFCASSQSGLAGADTQYFGPGTRLTVL.

This chain joins TRBV25-1 and TRBJ2-5; 7 nucleotides match TRBD2. The germline CDR1 and CDR2 sequences are MGHDK and SYGVNS. Losses at the gene ends were 2 bases for V and 5 bases for J; bases not matched to a gene: 11. The CDR3 contains 16 residues. The CDR3 DNA follows: TGTGCCAGCAGTGAAACGCAGCGGGGAGGGCGGGAGACCCAGTACTTC. Translation gives CASSETQRGGRETQYF.

The chain recombines TRBV7-6 with TRBJ2-1; 12 bases map to TRBD2. This CDR3 contains 16 residues. Trimming removed 7 bases from V and 4 bases from J; junction bases left unmatched: 8. The germline V gene has CDR1 SGHVS and CDR2 FNYEAQ. CDR3 in DNA: TGTGCCAGCACCCCCGGACTAGCGGGGACTTACAATGAGCAGTTCTTC. Its protein product is CASTPGLAGTYNEQFF.

This sequence joins TRBV6-5 and TRBJ2-7, with unresolved D. The CDR3 is 14 amino acids. Trimming cost V 10 bases and J 0 bases, with 16 bases left between them. CDR1 MNHEY and CDR2 SVGAGI come from the germline V gene. CDR3 in amino acids: CATGKTSLSYEQYF. The CDR3 DNA reads TGTGCCACTGGGAAGACTTCGCTCTCCTACGAGCAGTACTTC.

The chain's CDR3 is CASSETASNYGYTF. DNA for the CDR3: TGTGCCAGCTCTGAGACTGCTTCTAACTATGGCTACACCTTC. The rearrangement joins TRBV28 to TRBJ1-2; no clear D gene. This CDR3 spans 14 amino acids. The germline CDR1 and CDR2 sequences are MDHEN and SYDVKM. Trimming pared 8 bases from V and 0 bases from J, leaving 13 bases between.

This chain joins TRBV12-5 and TRBJ2-1, with 10 bases lining up with TRBD2. This CDR3 comprises 17 residues. Germline V gene data show CDR1 as LGHNT and CDR2 as FRNRAP. V trimming: 10 bases; J trimming: 7 bases; junction bases outside the gene matches: 19. The CDR3 bases are TGTGCTACCTCAGGGGGCGCCCTAGCGGGAGTAGGGAATGAGCAGTTCTTC. Translated: CATSGGALAGVGNEQFF.

CDR3: CASSLAAEQYF. CDR3 DNA: TGTGCCAGCAGCTTAGCGGCGGAGCAGTACTTC. The chain employs TRBV11-2 and TRBJ2-7; D is ambiguous. The V gene lost 1 base and the J gene lost 7 bases, with 5 bases spanning the gap. The CDR3 sequence is 11 residues long. CDR1 and CDR2 from the germline V gene are SGHAT and FQNNGV.

The rearrangement uses TRBV5-8 and TRBJ1-2; D is unresolved. Per the germline V gene, CDR1 is SGHTS and CDR2 is YDEGEE. V lost 0 bases and J 7 bases, leaving 10 bases between the germline ends. This CDR3 contains 13 residues. The CDR3 sequence: CASSLVGESGYTF. In nucleotides, the CDR3 is TGTGCCAGCAGCTTGGTCGGGGAGTCTGGCTACACCTTC. The full variable domain, its missing parts supplied by reference TRBV5-8 and TRBJ1-2, is EAGVTQSPTHLIKTRGQQATLRCSPISGHTSVYWYQQALGLGLQFLLWYDEGEERNRGNFPPRFSGRQFPNYSSELNVNALELEDSALYLCASSLVGESGYTFGSGTRLTVV.

This chain uses TRBV6-5 with TRBJ2-3, with 10 bases aligning to TRBD2. The CDR3 runs to 16 residues. Germline CDR1 is MNHEY and CDR2 is SVGAGI. Germline trimming cut 2 bases from V and 2 bases from J; bases unmatched to any gene: 4. This CDR3 is CASSYGLAGVTDTQYF. The CDR3 bases are TGTGCCAGCAGTTACGGGCTAGCGGGAGTCACAGATACGCAGTATTTT.

This clone has only a few counts. The chain carries TRBV2 and TRBJ2-6; D perhaps matches TRBD1 (6 bases). The germline CDR1 and CDR2 sequences are SNHLY and FYNNEI. The CDR3 is 16 residues long. The V end lost 7 bases, the J end lost 0 bases, and 13 bases lay between the germline ends. The CDR3 is CASKRDTVSGANVLTF. The CDR3 coding sequence is TGTGCCAGCAAACGGGACACCGTCTCTGGGGCCAACGTCCTGACTTTC.

The chain joins TRBV5-1 to TRBJ2-1; D perhaps matches TRBD2 (5 bases). The CDR3 covers 13 residues. V was clipped by 2 bases and J by 9 bases, with 12 bases between them. CDR1 and CDR2 from the germline V gene are SGHRS and YFSETQ. The CDR3 nucleotides are TGCGCCAGCAGCTTAGAACTAGGGAGTGAGCAGTTCTTC. Encoded protein: CASSLELGSEQFF.

This chain links TRBV5-4 with TRBJ2-7; 10 positions match TRBD1. The CDR3 is 15 residues long. V was pared by 4 bases and J by 4 bases, with 8 bases of the junction left unmatched. Germline V lookup: CDR1 SGHNT, CDR2 YYREEE (reference sequence). The CDR3 region has the DNA TGTGCCAGCAGCCGGGGACAGGGGATAGGGTACGAGCAGTACTTC. As protein: CASSRGQGIGYEQYF.

The chain recombines TRBV12-5 with TRBJ2-7; TRBD2 matches at 7 bases. Germline trimming cut 1 base from V and 7 bases from J; bases unmatched to any gene: 1. Per the germline V gene, CDR1 is LGHNT and CDR2 is FRNRAP. CDR3 length equals 12 residues. The CDR3 coding sequence is TGTGCTAGTGGTTTGGGGGAGGGGGAGCAGTACTTC. It is translated as CASGLGEGEQYF.

This chain connects TRBV27 to TRBJ1-4, with 7 bases lining up with TRBD1. The germline V gene encodes CDR1 MNHEY and CDR2 SMNVEV (reference sequence). Trimming at V came to 3 bases and at J to 7 bases, leaving 8 bases not matched to a gene. The CDR3 extends over 15 amino acids. The CDR3 protein is CASSFGNRGGEKLFF. The CDR3 DNA sequence: TGTGCCAGCAGTTTTGGGAACAGGGGAGGTGAAAAACTGTTTTTT.

The J gene is TRBJ2-1, the V gene TRBV10-3, with D maybe TRBD2 (5 bases). Germline values: CDR1 ENHRY, CDR2 SYGVKD. The ends were cut back, 10 bases at V and 6 bases at J, with 16 bases in the middle. This CDR3 spans 13 amino acids. CDR3 sequence (DNA): TGTGCCACCAGCGGACTCTCGGGCAATGAGCAGTTCTTC. Encoded protein: CATSGLSGNEQFF.